The clone carrying this T cell receptor beta chain was detected ten times or more. The antigen is undetermined. TCRdb passed the 5' RACE reads through MiXCR, listing each CDR3 protein once. Among around 250,000 distinct CDR3 sequences listed, 8% to 9.5% were seen once. This sample is part of a study of T-cell memory formation after mild COVID-19. Overall study findings and caveats: Shrinking CD4+ clones resided mostly in CM and EM, and CD8+ ones in EMRA.

Looked up from germline, CDR1 is SGHTA and CDR2 is FQGNSA. The length of the CDR3 is 11 residues. V was cut by 6 bases and J by 11 bases, with 13 bases left in between. This clonotype originated in a young man who had mild COVID-19 (a few samples of this study predate the infection). Cell type and time point are not known. V and J are TRBV7-2 and TRBJ1-1; possible D gene TRBD1, 5 bases. Sequencing was performed on PBMCs or a T cell subset sorted from them (not recorded which). CDR3 nucleotides: TGTGCCAGCAGGCTCGAAGAGGGGGCTTTCTTT. This encodes CASRLEEGAFF. The complete variable domain, with remaining parts taken from reference TRBV7-2 and TRBJ1-1, reads GAGVSQSPSNKVTEKGKDVELRCDPISGHTALYWYRQSLGQGLEFLIYFQGNSAPDKSGLPSDRFSAERTGGSVSTLTIQRTQQEDSAVYLCASRLEEGAFFGQGTRLTVV.